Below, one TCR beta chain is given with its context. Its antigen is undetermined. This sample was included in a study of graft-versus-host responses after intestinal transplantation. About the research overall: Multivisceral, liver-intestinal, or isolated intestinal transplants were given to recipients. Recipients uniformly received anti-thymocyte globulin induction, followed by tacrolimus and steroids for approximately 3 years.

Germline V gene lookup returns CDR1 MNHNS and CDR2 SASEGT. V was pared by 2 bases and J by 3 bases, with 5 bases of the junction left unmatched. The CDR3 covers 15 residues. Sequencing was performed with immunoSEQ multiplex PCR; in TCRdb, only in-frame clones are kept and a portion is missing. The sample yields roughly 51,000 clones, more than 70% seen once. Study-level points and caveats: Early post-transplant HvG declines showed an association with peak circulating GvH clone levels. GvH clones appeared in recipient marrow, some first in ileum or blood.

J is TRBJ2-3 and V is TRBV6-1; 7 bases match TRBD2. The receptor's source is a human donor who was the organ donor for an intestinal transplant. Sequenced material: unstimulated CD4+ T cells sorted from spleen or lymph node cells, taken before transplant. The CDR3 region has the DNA TGTGCCAGCAGTGAATCGCGGGAGTTTACAGATACGCAGTATTTT. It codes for CASSESREFTDTQYF.